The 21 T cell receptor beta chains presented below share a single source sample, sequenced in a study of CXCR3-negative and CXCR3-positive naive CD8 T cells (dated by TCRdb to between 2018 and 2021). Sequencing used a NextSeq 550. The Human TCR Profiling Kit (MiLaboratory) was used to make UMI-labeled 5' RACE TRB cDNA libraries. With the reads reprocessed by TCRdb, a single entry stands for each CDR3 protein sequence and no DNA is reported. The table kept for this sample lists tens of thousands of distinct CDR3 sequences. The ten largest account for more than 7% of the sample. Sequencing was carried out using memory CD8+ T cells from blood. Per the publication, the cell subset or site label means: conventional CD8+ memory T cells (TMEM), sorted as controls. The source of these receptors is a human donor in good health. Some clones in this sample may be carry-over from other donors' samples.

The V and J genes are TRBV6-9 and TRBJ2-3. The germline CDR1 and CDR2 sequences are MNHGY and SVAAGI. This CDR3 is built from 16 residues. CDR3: CASSSSKTWGTDTQYF.

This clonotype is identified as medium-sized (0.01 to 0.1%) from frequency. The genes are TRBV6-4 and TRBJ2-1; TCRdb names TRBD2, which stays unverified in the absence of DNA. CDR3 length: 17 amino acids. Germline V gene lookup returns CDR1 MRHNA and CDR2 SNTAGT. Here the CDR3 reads CASSTGTSGGDYNEQFF.

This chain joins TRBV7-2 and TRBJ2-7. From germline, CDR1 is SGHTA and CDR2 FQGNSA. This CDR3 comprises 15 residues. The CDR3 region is CASSLAHQVKYEQYF. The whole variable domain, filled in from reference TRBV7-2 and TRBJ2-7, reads GAGVSQSPSNKVTEKGKDVELRCDPISGHTALYWYRQSLGQGLEFLIYFQGNSAPDKSGLPSDRFSAERTGGSVSTLTIQRTQQEDSAVYLCASSLAHQVKYEQYFGPGTRLTVT.

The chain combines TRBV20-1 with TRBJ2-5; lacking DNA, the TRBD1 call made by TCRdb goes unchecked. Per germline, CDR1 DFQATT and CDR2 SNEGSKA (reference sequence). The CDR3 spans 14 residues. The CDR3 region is CSARGGTVTETQYF.

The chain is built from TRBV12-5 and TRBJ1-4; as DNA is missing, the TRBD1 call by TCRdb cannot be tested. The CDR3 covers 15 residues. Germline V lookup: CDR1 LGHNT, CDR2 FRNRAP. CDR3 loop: CASGSPPWGEGKLFF.

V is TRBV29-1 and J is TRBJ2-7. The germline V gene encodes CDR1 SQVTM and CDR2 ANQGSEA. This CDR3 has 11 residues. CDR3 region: CSVQVSYEQYF.

The CDR3 region is CSVAGQGAVNEQFF. The V and J genes are TRBV29-1 and TRBJ2-1; TCRdb calls TRBD1, which cannot be checked without DNA. This CDR3 contains 14 residues. Germline-derived CDR1 and CDR2 are SQVTM and ANQGSEA.

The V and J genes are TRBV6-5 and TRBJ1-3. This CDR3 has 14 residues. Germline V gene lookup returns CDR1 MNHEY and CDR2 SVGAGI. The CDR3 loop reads CASKLRLVGNTIYF.

The CDR3: CASSEHYNEQFF. The chain carries TRBV2 and TRBJ2-1. This CDR3 is 12 amino acids long. Germline assignment: CDR1 SNHLY and CDR2 FYNNEI.

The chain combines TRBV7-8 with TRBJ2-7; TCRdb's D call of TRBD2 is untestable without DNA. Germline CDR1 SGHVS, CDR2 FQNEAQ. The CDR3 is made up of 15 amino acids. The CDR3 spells CASSWTSGGEVEQYF.

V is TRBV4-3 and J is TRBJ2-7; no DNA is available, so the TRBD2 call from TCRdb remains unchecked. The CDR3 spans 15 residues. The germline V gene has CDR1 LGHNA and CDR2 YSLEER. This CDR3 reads CASSLVAGPSYEQYF.

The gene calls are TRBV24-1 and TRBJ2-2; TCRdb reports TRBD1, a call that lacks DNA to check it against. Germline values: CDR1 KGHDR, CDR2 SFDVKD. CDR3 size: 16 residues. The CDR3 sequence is CATSDPGGANTGELFF.

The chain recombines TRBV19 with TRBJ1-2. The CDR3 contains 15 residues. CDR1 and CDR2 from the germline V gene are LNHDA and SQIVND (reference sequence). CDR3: CASTRDRTTGYGYTF.

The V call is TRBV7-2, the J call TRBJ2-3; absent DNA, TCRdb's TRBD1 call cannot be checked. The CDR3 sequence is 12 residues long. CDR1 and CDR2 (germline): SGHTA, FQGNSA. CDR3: CASTYSGDTQYF.

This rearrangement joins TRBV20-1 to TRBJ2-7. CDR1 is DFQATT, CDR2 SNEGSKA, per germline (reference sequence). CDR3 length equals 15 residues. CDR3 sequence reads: CSARDASGEDYEQYF.

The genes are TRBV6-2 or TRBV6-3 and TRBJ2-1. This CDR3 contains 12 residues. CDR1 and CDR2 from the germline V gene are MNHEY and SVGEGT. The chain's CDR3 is CASTSRFNEQFF.

This CDR3 reads CASSKALTSANYGYTF. The rearrangement links TRBV21-1 to TRBJ1-2. TRBV21-1 is classified as a pseudogene. CDR3 length: 16 amino acids.

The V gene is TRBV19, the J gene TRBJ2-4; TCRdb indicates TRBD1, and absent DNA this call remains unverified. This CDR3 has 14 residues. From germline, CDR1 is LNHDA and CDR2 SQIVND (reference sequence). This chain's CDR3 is CASTNTGAKNIQYF.

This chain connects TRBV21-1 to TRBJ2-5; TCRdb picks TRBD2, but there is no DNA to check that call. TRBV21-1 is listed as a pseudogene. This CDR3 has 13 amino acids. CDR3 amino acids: CASGLAGEKTQYF.

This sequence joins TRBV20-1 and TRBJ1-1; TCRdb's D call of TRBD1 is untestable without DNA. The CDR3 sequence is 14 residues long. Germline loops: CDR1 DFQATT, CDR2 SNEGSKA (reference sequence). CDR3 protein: CSAARWEPNTEAFF.

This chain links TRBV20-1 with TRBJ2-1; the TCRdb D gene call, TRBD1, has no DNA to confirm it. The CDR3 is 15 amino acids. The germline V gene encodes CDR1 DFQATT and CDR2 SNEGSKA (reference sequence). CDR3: CSARDSGTAYNEQFF.